The present entry profiles one T cell receptor (beta chain) with its context. The PCR was carried out with 60 Vbeta primers and 13 Jbeta primers. This table comes from immunoSEQ multiplex PCR, and its TCRdb copy is limited to in-frame clones, with some not included. The sample has about 110,000 clones; roughly 80% are singletons. This CDR3 has 10 amino acids. Trimming took 8 bases from V and 6 from J, leaving 5 bases between them. Per the germline V gene, CDR1 is ENHRY and CDR2 is SYGVKD. This sample is drawn from a study of cytomegalovirus exposure and HLA in healthy donors. This TCR was recovered from a man aged 55 to 69 in good health and CMV-seronegative. This chain joins TRBV10-3 and TRBJ1-5; no clear D gene. The source material was PBMCs. The CDR3 DNA reads TGTGCCATCGGTAGTCAGCCCCAGCATTTT. Protein product: CAIGSQPQHF.